The rows below give T cell receptor beta chains drawn from one sample of a study of T-cell reconstitution after alpha-beta-depleted transplantation in children. In TCRdb, the PCR reads were re-called with MiXCR into one record per CDR3 protein. The table lists about 400,000 distinct CDR3 sequences, roughly 15% of them singletons, with over 25% in the top ten. Material: PBMCs, mostly from graft donor cells, obtained 360 days after TCRalphabeta/CD19-depleted stem cell transplant. The receptors come from a boy under two years old who had a stem cell transplant for Wiskott-Aldrich syndrome, so the T cells may come from the graft donor. Both conserved end residues are part of each CDR3. Each record gives: CDR3 length, D gene, J gene, clone size, V gene, CDR3 DNA, CDR3 protein. The D gene is left open where the match is weak. The size of a clone is reported for some rows only, either as once, few or many, or as a class for expanded clones.

>17|NA|TRBJ2-1|NA|TRBV27
TGTGCCAGCAGCCCCCGATGGCTGCACGGCGCCTACAATGAGCAGTTCTTC
CASSPRWLHGAYNEQFF
>15|NA|TRBJ1-4|NA|TRBV7-2
TGTGCCAGCAGCTTAAGTAAGGCCTCTAATGAAAAACTGTTTTTT
CASSLSKASNEKLFF
>14|NA|TRBJ2-1|many|TRBV5-1
TGCGCCAGCAGCTTGTTAGGCAATTACAATGAGCAGTTCTTC
CASSLLGNYNEQFF
>13|NA|TRBJ2-7|NA|TRBV3-1
TGTGCCAGCAGGGATGGAGCGTTGTACGAGCAGTACTTC
CASRDGALYEQYF
>16|NA|TRBJ1-3|NA|TRBV6-5
TGTGCCAGCAGTTACTCGATCCGCCGGGGCAGAAACACCATATATTTT
CASSYSIRRGRNTIYF
>15|NA|TRBJ2-6|few|TRBV20-1
TGCAGTGCCCAGGGGGGTAGCTCTGGGGCCAACGTCCTGACTTTC
CSAQGGSSGANVLTF
>15|NA|TRBJ2-2|NA|TRBV30
TGTGCCTGGAATTCCGGGACCCTAAACACCGGGGAGCTGTTTTTT
CAWNSGTLNTGELFF
>12|TRBD2|TRBJ2-1|many|TRBV5-1
TGCGCCAGCAGCTTGGGGACTAGAGGGCAGTTCTTC
CASSLGTRGQFF
>14|NA|TRBJ2-1|few|TRBV24-1
TGTGCCACCTCTCGGGCAGGTTCCTACAATGAGCAGTTCTTC
CATSRAGSYNEQFF
>11|NA|TRBJ2-7|NA|TRBV20-1
TGCAGTGCCGGACGGGCCTACGAGCAGTACTTC
CSAGRAYEQYF
>13|NA|TRBJ2-7|NA|TRBV5-6
TGTGCCAGCAGCTTGGTCTGGGGCGACGAGCAGTACTTC
CASSLVWGDEQYF
>15|NA|TRBJ2-3|many|TRBV5-6
TGTGCCAGCAGCCTAGCGGACAGGGCCACAGATACGCAGTATTTT
CASSLADRATDTQYF
>16|TRBD1|TRBJ2-7|few|TRBV5-6
TGTGCCAGCAGCTTATACCGGGACAGGGGAATGGGCGAGCAGTACTTC
CASSLYRDRGMGEQYF
>11|TRBD1|TRBJ2-7|few|TRBV29-1
TGCAGCGTCCGGGACAGAAGCGAGCAGTACTTC
CSVRDRSEQYF
>16|NA|TRBJ2-1|few|TRBV4-1
TGCGCCAGCAGCCGTGGTTTGCCCGGGTTGGATCGTGAGCAGTTCTTC
CASSRGLPGLDREQFF
>15|NA|TRBJ2-5|few|TRBV20-1
TGCAGTGCTAGAGATACGGGTGGGGGCCGTGAGACCCAGTACTTC
CSARDTGGGRETQYF
>13|NA|TRBJ2-7|few|TRBV3-1
TGTGCCAGCAGCCAAGCGGGGATCTACGAGCAGTACTTC
CASSQAGIYEQYF
>13|NA|TRBJ1-2|NA|TRBV2
TGTGCCAGCAGGACGGCAGTTAACTATGGCTACACCTTC
CASRTAVNYGYTF
>16|TRBD2|TRBJ2-7|NA|TRBV7-9
TGTGCCAGCAGCCCGACTAGCGGGAGGCGTTCCTACGAGCAGTACTTC
CASSPTSGRRSYEQYF
>15|TRBD2|TRBJ2-1|NA|TRBV7-8
TGTGCCAGCAGCTTAGGGGGGGGTGTGCGGAATGAGCAGTTCTTC
CASSLGGGVRNEQFF
>14|NA|TRBJ2-3|NA|TRBV4-3
TGCGCCAGCAGCCAAGCTCGCAGGGTGGATACGCAGTATTTT
CASSQARRVDTQYF
>14|NA|TRBJ2-6|many|TRBV27
TGTGCCAGCAGTTTATGGTCCGGGGCCAACGTCCTGACTTTC
CASSLWSGANVLTF
>14|NA|TRBJ1-5|NA|TRBV12-3/TRBV12-4
TGTGCCAGCAGTTATACCCAGGGGTTGCAGCCCCAGCATTTT
CASSYTQGLQPQHF
>16|TRBD1|TRBJ2-2|few|TRBV11-2
TGTGCCAGCAGCTTAGTGGGACAGGTCCCTCGAGGGGAGCTGTTTTTT
CASSLVGQVPRGELFF
>14|NA|TRBJ2-7|NA|TRBV5-1
TGCGCCAGCAGCTTGGGGCGGTTCTCCTACGAGCAGTACTTC
CASSLGRFSYEQYF
>13|NA|TRBJ2-5|NA|TRBV9
TGTGCCAGCAGCGAGGGAGTGAGGGAGACCCAGTACTTC
CASSEGVRETQYF
>12|TRBD1|TRBJ2-5|NA|TRBV6-6
TGTGCCAGCAAGACAGGGTTGGAGACCCAGTACTTC
CASKTGLETQYF
>15|NA|TRBJ1-4|few|TRBV7-9
TGTGCCAGCAGCTTACGACAGGCAACTAATGAAAAACTGTTTTTT
CASSLRQATNEKLFF